This T cell receptor (beta chain) was documented in a study of CD8 T cells in ankylosing spondylitis. General study points: According to the report, clones linked to the disease were significantly enriched in matched synovial fluid samples taken from ankylosing spondylitis patients. Ankylosing spondylitis blood seemed to carry a telltale TCR beta motif made of eight or nine highly homologous variants. Previously reported in reactive arthritis synovial fluid and blood were some of the motif variants. Disease-linked clones displayed a CD8+ phenotype and appeared relatively rarely in peripheral blood.

This clonotype was detected many times. The antigen is undetermined. Germline V gene data show CDR1 as SEHNR and CDR2 as FQNEAQ (reference sequence). With 5 bases removed from V and 1 base from J, the gap between germline ends came to 15 bases. The CDR3 sequence is 17 residues long. Libraries for TCR beta were made by quantitative 5'-RACE with molecular barcodes. TCRdb itself ran the 5' RACE reads through MiXCR, one entry per CDR3 protein. Here the sample spans roughly 700,000 distinct CDR3 sequences, under 20% being singletons. The rearrangement uses TRBV7-9 and TRBJ2-6; D is perhaps TRBD1 (6 bases). The TCR comes from a male donor with ankylosing spondylitis. The specimen was blood, either unsorted or a sorted T cell fraction (not recorded which). The CDR3 DNA reads TGTGCCAGCAGCCCACAGGGATCTATTTCTGGGGCCAACGTCCTGACTTTC. Residues: CASSPQGSISGANVLTF.